This TCR beta chain came from a study of blood T cells in healthy people across ages. For the second PCR, which ran for about 6 to 11 cycles, a sample-barcoded 5' primer and a J-beta primer mix were used. TCRdb reanalysed the 5' RACE reads using MiXCR and keeps one entry per CDR3 protein. This table holds roughly 800,000 distinct CDR3 sequences, more than 45% found once. This clonotype was counted a few times. Losses at the gene ends were 1 base for V and 8 bases for J; bases not matched to a gene: 5. The germline gives CDR1 SGHTA, CDR2 FQGNSA. This CDR3 is 15 amino acids long. Peripheral blood from each donor was collected in a volume of approximately 10 milliliters.

The origin of this receptor is a man aged 25-45 years in good health. The sequenced material came from blood. The chain joins TRBV7-2 to TRBJ2-1; 10 bases line up with TRBD2. The CDR3 nucleotides read TGTGCCAGCAGCTTAGTCCCGCTAGCGGGAGATGAGCAGTTCTTC. Translation: CASSLVPLAGDEQFF.